This TCR beta chain came from a study of blood T cell repertoires in COVID-19 (dated by TCRdb to about 2020). Study-wide context: Collaborator samples came from the United States, Italy and Spain and covered acute and convalescent phases of COVID-19. The prospective study material was composed of cDNA or gDNA derived from T cells, B-cell-depleted T cells, or PBMCs. The dataset comprised deeply sampled blood TCRbeta repertoires from subjects exposed to, actively infected with, or recovered from COVID-19. A freely available public database, intended as a resource for researchers studying the immune response to SARS-CoV-2, is where the repertoires were released. The samples were drawn from two sources: the first 160 participants of the ongoing ImmuneRACE study, and fewer than 1,500 subjects contributed by 6 global collaborators. Nearly every sample came with metadata listing a de-identified subject ID, COVID-19 status, age in years and sex. Where available, HLA class I and class II types were obtained from metadata supplied by the sample provider rather than from assay-based typing.

The full study reports these points: The quantity of clinical and demographic metadata differed by source and by participant and was supplied without curation.

Another Seattle source contributed samples from volunteer blood donors who had recovered from COVID-19. Whole blood was collected in K2EDTA tubes by collaborating institutions according to the institutions' own protocols. Collaborator samples were shipped for TCRbeta analysis as frozen whole blood, isolated PBMCs, or DNA extracted from either sample type. The CDR3, from cysteine to phenylalanine, totals 15 residues. Solely the CDR3 DNA is kept, with 45 bases framed from the first base. The germline V gene supplies CDR1 MNHEY and CDR2 SVGAGI. The germline ends are 19 bases apart after V is trimmed by 6 bases and J by 5 bases. Of note for this clone: There is no known antigen for this receptor. No per-base quality is available; no much larger clone lies one base away.

TCRbeta CDR3 regions were amplified from genomic DNA by means of the immunoSEQ Assay, a bias-controlled multiplex PCR. Concerning the study's data processing: Within the assay, amplification of reference gene primers was used to estimate how many nucleated cells each sample contained. To quantify the absolute abundance of each unique TCRbeta CDR3 rearrangement, sequence reads were collapsed and filtered. Productive Simpson clonality was computed per sample as the square root of Simpson's diversity index over productive rearrangements. TCRdb took this table from immuneACCESS and kept in-frame rearrangements with V and J called. Such tables lack part of the clones; where checked against another copy, unresolved V genes explain under half of the gap, and the rest is unexplained. Clone size and V and J calls were adopted from that table, with D and trimming inferred from the DNA. In this sample the table shows 200,000 to 300,000 clones, around 83% of which occur a single time. Around 2% of the sample lies in the top ten.

Sequenced material: peripheral blood. Recombination connected TRBV6-5 to TRBJ2-5, and the D gene may be TRBD1, 7 bases matching. The clonotype comes from a man aged 25 to 40 who had recovered from COVID-19. The DNA sequence is TGTGCCAGCAGCCTTACCCAGACAGGGAGGGAGACCCAGTACTTC. Its protein product is CASSLTQTGRETQYF.